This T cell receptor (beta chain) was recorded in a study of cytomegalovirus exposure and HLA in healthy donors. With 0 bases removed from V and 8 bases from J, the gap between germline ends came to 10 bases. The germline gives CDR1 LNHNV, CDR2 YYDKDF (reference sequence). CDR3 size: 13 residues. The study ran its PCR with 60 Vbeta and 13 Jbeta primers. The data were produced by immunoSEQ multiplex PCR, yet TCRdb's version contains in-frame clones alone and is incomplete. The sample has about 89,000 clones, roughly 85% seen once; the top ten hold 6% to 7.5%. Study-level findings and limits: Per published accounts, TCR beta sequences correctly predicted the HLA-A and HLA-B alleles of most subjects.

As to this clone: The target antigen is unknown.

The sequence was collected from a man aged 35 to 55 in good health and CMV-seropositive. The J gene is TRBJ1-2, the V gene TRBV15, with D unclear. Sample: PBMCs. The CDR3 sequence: CATSRDRVFGYTF. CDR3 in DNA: TGTGCCACCAGCAGAGACCGGGTTTTCGGCTACACCTTC.